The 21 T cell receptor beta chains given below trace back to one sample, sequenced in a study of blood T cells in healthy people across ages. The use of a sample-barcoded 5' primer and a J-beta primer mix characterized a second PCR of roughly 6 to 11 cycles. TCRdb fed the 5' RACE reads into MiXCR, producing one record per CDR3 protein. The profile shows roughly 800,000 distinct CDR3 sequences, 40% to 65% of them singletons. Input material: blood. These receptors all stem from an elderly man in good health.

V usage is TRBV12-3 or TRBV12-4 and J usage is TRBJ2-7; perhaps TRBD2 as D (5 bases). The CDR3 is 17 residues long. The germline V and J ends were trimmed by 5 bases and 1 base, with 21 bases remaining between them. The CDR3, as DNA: TGTGCCAGCAGTCCTCGCCTAAGCGGCAGCTGGTCCTACGAGCAGTACTTC. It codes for CASSPRLSGSWSYEQYF.

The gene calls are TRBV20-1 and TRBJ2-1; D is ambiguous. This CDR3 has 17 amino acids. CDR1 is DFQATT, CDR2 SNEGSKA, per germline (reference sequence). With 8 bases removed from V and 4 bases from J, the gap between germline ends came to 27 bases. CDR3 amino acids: CSPITGLSPHQYNEQFF. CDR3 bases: TGCAGTCCGATCACTGGGTTGAGTCCCCACCAATACAATGAGCAGTTCTTC.

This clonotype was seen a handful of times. This chain's CDR3 is CASSQIPVSEQYF. The CDR3 coding sequence is TGTGCCAGCAGCCAAATCCCCGTGTCAGAGCAGTACTTC. The rearrangement joins TRBV3-1 to TRBJ2-7, with D unresolved. The CDR3 runs 13 residues. CDR1 is LGHDT, CDR2 YNNKEL, per germline (reference sequence). Trimming left V 2 bases short and J 7 bases short, with 12 bases between.

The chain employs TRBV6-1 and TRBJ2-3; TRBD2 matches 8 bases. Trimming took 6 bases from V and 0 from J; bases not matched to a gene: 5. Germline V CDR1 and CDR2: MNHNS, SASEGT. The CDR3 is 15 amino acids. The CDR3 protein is CASRIIAGSTDTQYF. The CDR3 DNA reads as TGTGCCAGCAGAATTATAGCGGGAAGCACAGATACGCAGTATTTT.

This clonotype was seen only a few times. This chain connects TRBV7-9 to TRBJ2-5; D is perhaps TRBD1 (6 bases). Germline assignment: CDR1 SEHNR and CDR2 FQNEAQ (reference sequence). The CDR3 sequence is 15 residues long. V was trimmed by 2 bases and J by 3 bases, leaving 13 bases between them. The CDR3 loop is CASSLRGTPKETQYF. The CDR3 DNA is TGTGCCAGCAGCTTACGAGGGACACCAAAAGAGACCCAGTACTTC.

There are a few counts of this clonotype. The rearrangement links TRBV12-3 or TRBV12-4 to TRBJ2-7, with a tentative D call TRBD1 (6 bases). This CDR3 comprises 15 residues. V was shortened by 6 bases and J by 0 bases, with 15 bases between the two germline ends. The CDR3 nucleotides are TGTGCCAGCAGGGCCGACAGGAAGAGCTCCTACGAGCAGTACTTC. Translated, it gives CASRADRKSSYEQYF.

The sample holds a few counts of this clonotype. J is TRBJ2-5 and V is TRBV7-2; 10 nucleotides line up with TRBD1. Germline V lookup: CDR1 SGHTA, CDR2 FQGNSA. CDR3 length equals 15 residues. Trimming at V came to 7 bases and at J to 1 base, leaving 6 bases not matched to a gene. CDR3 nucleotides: TGTGCCAGCACAAGGACAGGGGGAACCCAAGAGACCCAGTACTTC. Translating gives CASTRTGGTQETQYF.

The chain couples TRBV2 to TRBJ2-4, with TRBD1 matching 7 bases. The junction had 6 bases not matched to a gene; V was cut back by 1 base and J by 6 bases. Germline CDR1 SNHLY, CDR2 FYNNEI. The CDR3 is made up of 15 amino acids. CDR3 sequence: CASSEETGPGNIQYF. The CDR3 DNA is TGTGCCAGCAGTGAAGAGACAGGGCCGGGAAACATTCAGTACTTC.

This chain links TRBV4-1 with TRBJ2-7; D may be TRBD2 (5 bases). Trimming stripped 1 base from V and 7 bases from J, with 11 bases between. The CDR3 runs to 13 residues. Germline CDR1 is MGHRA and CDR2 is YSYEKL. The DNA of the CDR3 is TGCGCCAGCAGCCAAGTCGGGGTCGGAGAGCAGTACTTC. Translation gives CASSQVGVGEQYF.

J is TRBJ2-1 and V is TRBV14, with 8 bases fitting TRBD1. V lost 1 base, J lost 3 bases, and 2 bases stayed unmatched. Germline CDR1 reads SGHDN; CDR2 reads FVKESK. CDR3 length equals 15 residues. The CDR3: CASSQGQGFYNEQFF. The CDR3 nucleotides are TGTGCCAGCAGCCAAGGACAGGGGTTCTACAATGAGCAGTTCTTC.

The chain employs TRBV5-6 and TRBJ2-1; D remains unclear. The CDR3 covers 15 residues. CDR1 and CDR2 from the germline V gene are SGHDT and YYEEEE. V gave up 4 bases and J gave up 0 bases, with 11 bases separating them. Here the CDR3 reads CASSPERGSYNEQFF. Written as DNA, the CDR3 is TGTGCCAGCAGCCCCGAGCGCGGCTCCTACAATGAGCAGTTCTTC.

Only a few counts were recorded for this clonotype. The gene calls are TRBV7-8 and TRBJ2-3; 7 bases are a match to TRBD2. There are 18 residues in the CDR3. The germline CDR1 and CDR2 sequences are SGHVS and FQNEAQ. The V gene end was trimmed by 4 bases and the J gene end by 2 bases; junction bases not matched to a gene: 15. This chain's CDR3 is CASSWGGSGGYYTDTQYF. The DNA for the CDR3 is TGTGCCAGCAGCTGGGGGGGGAGTGGGGGATATTACACAGATACGCAGTATTTT.

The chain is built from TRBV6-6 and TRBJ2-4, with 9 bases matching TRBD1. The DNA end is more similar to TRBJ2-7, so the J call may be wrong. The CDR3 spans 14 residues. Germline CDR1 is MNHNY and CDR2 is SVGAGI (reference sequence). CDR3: CASRSGTGLYEQYF. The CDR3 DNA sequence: TGTGCCAGCAGATCCGGGACAGGGCTCTACGAGCAGTACTTC.

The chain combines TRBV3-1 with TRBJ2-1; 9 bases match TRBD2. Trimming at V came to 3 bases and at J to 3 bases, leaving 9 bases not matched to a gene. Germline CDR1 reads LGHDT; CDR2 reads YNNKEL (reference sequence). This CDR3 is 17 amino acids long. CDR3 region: CASSHKLGLAGYNEQFF. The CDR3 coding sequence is TGTGCCAGCAGCCATAAATTGGGACTAGCCGGCTACAATGAGCAGTTCTTC.

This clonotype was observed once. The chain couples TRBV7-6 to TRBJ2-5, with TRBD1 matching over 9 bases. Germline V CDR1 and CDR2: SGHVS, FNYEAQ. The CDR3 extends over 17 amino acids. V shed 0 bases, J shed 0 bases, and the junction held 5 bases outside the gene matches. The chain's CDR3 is CASSLAAGTGYQETQYF. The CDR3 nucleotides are TGTGCCAGCAGCTTAGCGGCCGGGACAGGGTACCAAGAGACCCAGTACTTC.

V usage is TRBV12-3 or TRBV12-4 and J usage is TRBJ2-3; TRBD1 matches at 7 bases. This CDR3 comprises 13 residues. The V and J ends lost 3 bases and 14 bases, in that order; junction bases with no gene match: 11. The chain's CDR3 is CASSLPRDRYAYF. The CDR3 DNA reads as TGTGCCAGCAGTTTGCCCCGGGACAGATACGCGTATTTT.

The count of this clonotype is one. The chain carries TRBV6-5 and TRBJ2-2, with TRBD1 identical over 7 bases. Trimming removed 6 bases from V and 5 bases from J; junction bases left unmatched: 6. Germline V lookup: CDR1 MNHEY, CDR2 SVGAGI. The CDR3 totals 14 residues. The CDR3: CASSRDSRTGELFF. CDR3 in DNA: TGTGCCAGCAGCCGGGACAGCCGGACCGGGGAGCTGTTTTTT.

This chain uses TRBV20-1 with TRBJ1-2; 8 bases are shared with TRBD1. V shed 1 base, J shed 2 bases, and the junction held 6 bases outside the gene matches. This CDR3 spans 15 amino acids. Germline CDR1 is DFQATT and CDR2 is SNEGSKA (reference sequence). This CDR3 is CSARAQGASNYGYTF. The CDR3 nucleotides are TGCAGTGCTAGAGCGCAGGGGGCATCGAACTATGGCTACACCTTC.

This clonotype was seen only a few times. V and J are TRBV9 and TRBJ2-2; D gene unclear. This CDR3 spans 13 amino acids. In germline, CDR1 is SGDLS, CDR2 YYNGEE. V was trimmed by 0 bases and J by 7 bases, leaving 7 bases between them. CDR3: CASSVVVGGELFF. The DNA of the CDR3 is TGTGCCAGCAGCGTAGTGGTGGGCGGGGAGCTGTTTTTT.

The CDR3 reads CASSRRDRPYQETQYF. The CDR3 DNA reads TGTGCCAGCAGCCGGAGAGACAGGCCGTACCAAGAGACCCAGTACTTC. The rearrangement joins TRBV9 to TRBJ2-5, with D tentatively TRBD1 (6 bases). CDR1 and CDR2 (germline): SGDLS, YYNGEE. Trimming shortened V by 4 bases and J by 0 bases, and 16 bases separated the two germline ends. The CDR3 has 16 residues.

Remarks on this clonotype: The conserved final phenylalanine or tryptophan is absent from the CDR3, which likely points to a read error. The CDR3 DNA reads TGCGCCAGCAGCTTGAGGGAGGCCGGGGAGACCCAGTACTAC. This codes for CASSLREAGETQYY. This chain uses TRBV5-1 with TRBJ2-5; weak D call: TRBD2 (6 bases). Trimming pared 1 base from V and 5 bases from J, leaving 12 bases between. This CDR3 comprises 14 residues. The germline V gene encodes CDR1 SGHRS and CDR2 YFSETQ.